The 3 T cell receptor beta chains below all came from one sample that was sequenced in a study of patients and donors after allogeneic stem cell transplantation. In TCRdb, the RT-PCR reads were re-called with MiXCR into one record per CDR3 protein. The profile shows some 880,000 distinct CDR3 sequences, approximately 19% of them singletons. The sequenced material came from blood, either unsorted or a sorted T cell fraction (not recorded which). These TCRs come from a human donor who was either an allogeneic HSCT recipient or a stem cell or donor lymphocyte infusion donor (not recorded which). It is not recorded whose cells these are; they may come from a transplant donor.

V gene TRBV12-3 or TRBV12-4 combines with J gene TRBJ2-2, with unresolved D. CDR3 size: 11 residues. With 2 bases removed from V and 8 bases from J, the gap between germline ends came to 3 bases. DNA for the CDR3: TGTGCCAGCAGTTTACATGGGGAGCTGTTTTTT. Protein sequence: CASSLHGELFF.

This rearrangement joins TRBV9 to TRBJ1-6; tentatively, D is TRBD1 (5 bases). The germline V gene encodes CDR1 SGDLS and CDR2 YYNGEE. This CDR3 has 17 amino acids. Between the trimmed V and J ends, which lost 4 bases and 0 bases, there was a span of 14 bases. Here the CDR3 DNA reads TGTGCCAGCAGCCCCCAGGGTGAAAGCTCCTATAATTCACCCCTCCACTTT. As protein: CASSPQGESSYNSPLHF. The full variable domain, rest sourced from reference TRBV9 and TRBJ1-6, is DSGVTQTPKHLITATGQRVTLRCSPRSGDLSVYWYQQSLDQGLQFLIQYYNGEERAKGNILERFSAQQFPDLHSELNLSSLELGDSALYFCASSPQGESSYNSPLHFGNGTRLTVT.

This clonotype was counted between two and nine times. This chain joins TRBV15 and TRBJ1-5, with no clear D. Germline assignment: CDR1 LNHNV and CDR2 YYDKDF (reference sequence). This CDR3 has 14 residues. Trimming stripped 0 bases from V and 5 bases from J, with 8 bases between. The CDR3 sequence is CATSRDKGYQPQHF. CDR3 nucleotides: TGTGCCACCAGCAGAGATAAGGGTTATCAGCCCCAGCATTTT.